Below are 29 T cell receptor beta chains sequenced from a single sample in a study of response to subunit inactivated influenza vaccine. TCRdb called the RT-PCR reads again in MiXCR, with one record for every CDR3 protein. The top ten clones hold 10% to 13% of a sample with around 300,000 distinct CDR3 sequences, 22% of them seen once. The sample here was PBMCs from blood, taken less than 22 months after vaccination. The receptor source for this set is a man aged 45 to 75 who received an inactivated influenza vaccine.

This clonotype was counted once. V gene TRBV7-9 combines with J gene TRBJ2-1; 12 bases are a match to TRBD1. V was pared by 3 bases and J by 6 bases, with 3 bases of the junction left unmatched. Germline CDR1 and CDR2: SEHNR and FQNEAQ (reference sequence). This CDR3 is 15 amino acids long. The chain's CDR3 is CASSFPGQGANEQFF. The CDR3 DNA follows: TGTGCCAGCAGCTTCCCGGGACAGGGGGCCAATGAGCAGTTCTTC.

The CDR3 DNA reads as TGTGCCAGCAGACCAGCGGGAGTGGAGGAAAACATTCAGTACTTC. This encodes CASRPAGVEENIQYF. The rearrangement uses TRBV7-2 and TRBJ2-4; 8 bases agree with TRBD2. Germline trimming cut 6 bases from V and 5 bases from J; bases unmatched to any gene: 9. Germline V CDR1 and CDR2: SGHTA, FQGNSA. The CDR3 runs 15 residues.

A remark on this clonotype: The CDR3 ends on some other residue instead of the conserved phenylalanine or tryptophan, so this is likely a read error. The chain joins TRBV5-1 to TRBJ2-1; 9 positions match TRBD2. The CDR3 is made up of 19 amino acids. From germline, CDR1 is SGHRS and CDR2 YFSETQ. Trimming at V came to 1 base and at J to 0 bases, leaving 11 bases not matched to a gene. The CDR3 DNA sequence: TGCGCCAGCAGCTTGAGAGCGGGAGGCCGTTTGAGCTCCTACAATGAGCAGTTCTGC. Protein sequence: CASSLRAGGRLSSYNEQFC.

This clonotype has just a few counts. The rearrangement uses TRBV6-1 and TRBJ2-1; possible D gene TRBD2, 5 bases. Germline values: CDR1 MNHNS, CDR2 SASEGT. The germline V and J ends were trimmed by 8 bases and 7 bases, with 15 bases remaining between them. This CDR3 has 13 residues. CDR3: CASGGHLGNEQFF. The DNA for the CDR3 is TGTGCCAGCGGCGGGCACTTGGGGAATGAGCAGTTCTTC.

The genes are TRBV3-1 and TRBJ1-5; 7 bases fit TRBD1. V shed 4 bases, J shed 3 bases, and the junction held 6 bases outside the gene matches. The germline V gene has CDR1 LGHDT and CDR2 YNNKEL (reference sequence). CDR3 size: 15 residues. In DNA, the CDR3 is TGTGCCAGCAGCCGGACGACAGGGCCCAATCAGCCCCAGCATTTT. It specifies CASSRTTGPNQPQHF.

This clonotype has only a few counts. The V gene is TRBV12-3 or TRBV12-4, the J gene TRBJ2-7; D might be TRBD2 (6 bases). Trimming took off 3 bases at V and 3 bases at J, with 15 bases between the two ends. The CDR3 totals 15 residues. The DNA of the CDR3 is TGTGCCAGCAGTTTTTTTACCGGGAGTAACTACGAGCAGTACTTC. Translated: CASSFFTGSNYEQYF.

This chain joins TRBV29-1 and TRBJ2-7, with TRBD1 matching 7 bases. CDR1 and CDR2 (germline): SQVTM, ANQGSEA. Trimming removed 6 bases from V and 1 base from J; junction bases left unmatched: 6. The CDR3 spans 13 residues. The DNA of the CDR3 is TGCAGCGTCGCCGGGACAGTTTCCTACGAGCAGTACTTC. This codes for CSVAGTVSYEQYF.

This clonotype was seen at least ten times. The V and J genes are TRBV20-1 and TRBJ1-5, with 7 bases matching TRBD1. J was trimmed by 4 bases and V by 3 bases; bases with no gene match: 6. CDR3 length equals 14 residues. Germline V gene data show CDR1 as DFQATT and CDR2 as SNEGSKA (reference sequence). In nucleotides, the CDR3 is TGCAGTGCTAGGGTACAGGGGCTTAATCAGCCCCAGCATTTT. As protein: CSARVQGLNQPQHF.

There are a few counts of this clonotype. This chain's CDR3 is CSANPGGSTGELFF. The CDR3 region has the DNA TGCAGCGCCAATCCGGGAGGGAGCACCGGGGAGCTGTTTTTT. The V call is TRBV29-1, the J call TRBJ2-2, with 8 bases lining up with TRBD2. CDR3 length equals 14 residues. Losses at the gene ends were 7 bases for V and 4 bases for J; bases not matched to a gene: 8. The germline V gene has CDR1 SQVTM and CDR2 ANQGSEA.

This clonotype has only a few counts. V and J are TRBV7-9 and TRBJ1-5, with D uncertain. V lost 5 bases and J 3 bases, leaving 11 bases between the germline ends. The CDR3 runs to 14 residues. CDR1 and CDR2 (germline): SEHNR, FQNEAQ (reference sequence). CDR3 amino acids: CASSPMGNNQPQHF. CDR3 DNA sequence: TGTGCCAGCAGCCCTATGGGGAACAATCAGCCCCAGCATTTT. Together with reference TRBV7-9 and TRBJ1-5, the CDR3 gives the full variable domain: DTGVSQNPRHKITKRGQNVTFRCDPISEHNRLYWYRQTLGQGPEFLTYFQNEAQLEKSRLLSDRFSAERPKGSFSTLEIQRTEQGDSAMYLCASSPMGNNQPQHFGDGTRLSIL.

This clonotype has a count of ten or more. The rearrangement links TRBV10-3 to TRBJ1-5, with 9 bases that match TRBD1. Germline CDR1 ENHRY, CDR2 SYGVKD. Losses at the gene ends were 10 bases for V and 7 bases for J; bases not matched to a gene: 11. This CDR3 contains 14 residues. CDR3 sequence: CASSGTGTSQPQHF. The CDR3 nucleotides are TGTGCCAGCTCCGGGACAGGGACTTCGCAGCCCCAGCATTTT.

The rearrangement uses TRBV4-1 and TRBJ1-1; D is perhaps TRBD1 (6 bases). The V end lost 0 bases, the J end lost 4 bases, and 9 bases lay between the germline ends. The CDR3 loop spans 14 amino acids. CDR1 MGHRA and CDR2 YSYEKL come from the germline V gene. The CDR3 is CASSQEDRSTEAFF. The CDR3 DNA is TGCGCCAGCAGCCAAGAGGACAGAAGCACTGAAGCTTTCTTT.

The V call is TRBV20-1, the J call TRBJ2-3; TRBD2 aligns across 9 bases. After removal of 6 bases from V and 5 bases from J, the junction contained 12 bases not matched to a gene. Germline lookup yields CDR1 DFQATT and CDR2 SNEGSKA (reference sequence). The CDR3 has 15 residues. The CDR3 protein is CSAGGLAGVGDTQYF. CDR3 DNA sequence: TGCAGTGCCGGAGGGTTAGCGGGAGTGGGAGATACGCAGTATTTT.

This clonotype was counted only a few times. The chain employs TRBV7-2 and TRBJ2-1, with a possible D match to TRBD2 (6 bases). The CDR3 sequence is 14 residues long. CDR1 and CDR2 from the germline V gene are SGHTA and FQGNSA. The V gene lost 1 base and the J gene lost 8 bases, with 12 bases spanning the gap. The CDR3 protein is CASSLGLALDEQFF. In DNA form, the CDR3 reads TGTGCCAGCAGCTTAGGTCTAGCGCTCGATGAGCAGTTCTTC. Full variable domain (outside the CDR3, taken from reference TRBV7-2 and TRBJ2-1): GAGVSQSPSNKVTEKGKDVELRCDPISGHTALYWYRQSLGQGLEFLIYFQGNSAPDKSGLPSDRFSAERTGGSVSTLTIQRTQQEDSAVYLCASSLGLALDEQFFGPGTRLTVL.

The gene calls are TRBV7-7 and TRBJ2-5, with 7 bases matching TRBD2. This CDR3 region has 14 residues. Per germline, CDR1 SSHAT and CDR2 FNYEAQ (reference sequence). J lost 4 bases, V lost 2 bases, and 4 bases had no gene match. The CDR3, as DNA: TGTGCCAGCAGCTTAATGTTAGCGGGAGAGACCCAGTACTTC. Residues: CASSLMLAGETQYF.

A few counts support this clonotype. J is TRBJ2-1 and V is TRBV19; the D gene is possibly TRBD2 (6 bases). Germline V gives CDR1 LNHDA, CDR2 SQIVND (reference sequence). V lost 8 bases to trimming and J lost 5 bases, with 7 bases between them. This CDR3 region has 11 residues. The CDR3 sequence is CASGGNNEQFF. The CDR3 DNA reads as TGTGCCAGTGGGGGGAACAATGAGCAGTTCTTC. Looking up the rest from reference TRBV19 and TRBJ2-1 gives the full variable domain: DGGITQSPKYLFRKEGQNVTLSCEQNLNHDAMYWYRQDPGQGLRLIYYSQIVNDFQKGDIAEGYSVSREKKESFPLTVTSAQKNPTAFYLCASGGNNEQFFGPGTRLTVL.

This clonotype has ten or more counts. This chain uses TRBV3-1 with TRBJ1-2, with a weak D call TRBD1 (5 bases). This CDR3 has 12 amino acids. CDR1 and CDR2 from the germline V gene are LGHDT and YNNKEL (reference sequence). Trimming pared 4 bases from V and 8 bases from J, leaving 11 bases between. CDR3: CASSRLGDGYTF. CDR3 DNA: TGTGCCAGCAGCCGTTTGGGGGACGGCTACACCTTC.

CDR3 bases: TGTGCCTGGACAGGGGGCGTCGTGCCCCTCCACTTT. It is translated as CAWTGGVVPLHF. The chain recombines TRBV30 with TRBJ1-6; 8 positions match TRBD1. The CDR3 runs 12 residues. From germline, CDR1 is GTSNPN and CDR2 SVGIG (reference sequence). Trimming at V came to 4 bases and at J to 13 bases, leaving 6 bases not matched to a gene. Together with reference TRBV30 and TRBJ1-6, the CDR3 gives the full variable domain: SQTIHQWPATLVQPVGSPLSLECTVEGTSNPNLYWYRQAAGRGLQLLFYSVGIGQISSEVPQNLSASRPQDRQFILSSKKLLLSDSGFYLCAWTGGVVPLHFGNGTRLTVT.

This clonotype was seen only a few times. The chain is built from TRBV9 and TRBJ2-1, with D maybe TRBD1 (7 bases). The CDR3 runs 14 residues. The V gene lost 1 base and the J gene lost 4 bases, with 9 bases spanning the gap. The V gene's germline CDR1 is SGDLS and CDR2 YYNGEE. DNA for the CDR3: TGTGCCAGCAGCGTATCAGGGGGGTACAATGAGCAGTTCTTC. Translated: CASSVSGGYNEQFF.

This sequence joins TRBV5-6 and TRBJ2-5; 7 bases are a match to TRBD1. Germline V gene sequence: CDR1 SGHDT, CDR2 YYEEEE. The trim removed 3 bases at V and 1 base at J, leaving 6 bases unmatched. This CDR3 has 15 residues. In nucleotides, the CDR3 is TGTGCCAGCAGCTCCCTGGACAGGCTCCAAGAGACCCAGTACTTC. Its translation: CASSSLDRLQETQYF.

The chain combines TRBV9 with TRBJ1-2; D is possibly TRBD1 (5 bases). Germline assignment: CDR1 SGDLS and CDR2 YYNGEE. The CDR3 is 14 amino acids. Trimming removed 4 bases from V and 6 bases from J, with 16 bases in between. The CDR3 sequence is CASSLGELGDGYTF. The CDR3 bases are TGTGCCAGCAGCCTAGGGGAACTGGGAGATGGCTACACCTTC. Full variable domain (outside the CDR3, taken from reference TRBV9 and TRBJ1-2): DSGVTQTPKHLITATGQRVTLRCSPRSGDLSVYWYQQSLDQGLQFLIQYYNGEERAKGNILERFSAQQFPDLHSELNLSSLELGDSALYFCASSLGELGDGYTFGSGTRLTVV.

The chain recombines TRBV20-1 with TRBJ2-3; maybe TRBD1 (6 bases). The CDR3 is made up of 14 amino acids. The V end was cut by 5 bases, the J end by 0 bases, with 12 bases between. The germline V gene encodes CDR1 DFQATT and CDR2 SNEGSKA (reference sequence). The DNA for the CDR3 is TGCAGTGCTCCCCCACAGGGTAGCACAGATACGCAGTATTTT. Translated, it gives CSAPPQGSTDTQYF.

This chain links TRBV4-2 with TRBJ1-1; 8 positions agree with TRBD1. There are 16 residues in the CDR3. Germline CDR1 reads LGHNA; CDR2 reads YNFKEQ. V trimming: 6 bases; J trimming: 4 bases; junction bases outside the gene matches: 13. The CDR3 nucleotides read TGTGCCAGCAGTAAACCCTTGGACAGGGAAATCACTGAAGCTTTCTTT. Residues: CASSKPLDREITEAFF.

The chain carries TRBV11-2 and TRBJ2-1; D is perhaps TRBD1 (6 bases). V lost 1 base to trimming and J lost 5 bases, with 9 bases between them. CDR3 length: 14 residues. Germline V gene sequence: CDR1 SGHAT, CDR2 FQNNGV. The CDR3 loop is CASSLVQGNNEQFF. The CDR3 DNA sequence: TGTGCCAGCAGCTTAGTCCAGGGGAACAATGAGCAGTTCTTC. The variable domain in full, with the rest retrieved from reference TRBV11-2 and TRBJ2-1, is EAGVAQSPRYKIIEKRQSVAFWCNPISGHATLYWYQQILGQGPKLLIQFQNNGVVDDSQLPKDRFSAERLKGVDSTLKIQPAKLEDSAVYLCASSLVQGNNEQFFGPGTRLTVL.

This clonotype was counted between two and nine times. CDR3 region: CASSLQAPNTEAFF. Here the CDR3 DNA reads TGTGCCAGCAGCTTACAGGCCCCGAACACTGAAGCTTTCTTT. The chain combines TRBV7-9 with TRBJ1-1; D is unclear. Germline V CDR1 and CDR2: SEHNR, FQNEAQ (reference sequence). The CDR3 sequence is 14 residues long. Trimming left V 2 bases short and J 1 base short, with 8 bases between.

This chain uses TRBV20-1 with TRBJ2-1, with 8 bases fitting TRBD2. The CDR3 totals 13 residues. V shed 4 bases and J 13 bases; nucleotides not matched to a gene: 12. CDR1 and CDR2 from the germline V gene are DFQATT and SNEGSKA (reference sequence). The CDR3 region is CSATRVAGTDQFF. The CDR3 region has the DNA TGCAGTGCTACGAGGGTAGCGGGGACTGACCAGTTCTTC.

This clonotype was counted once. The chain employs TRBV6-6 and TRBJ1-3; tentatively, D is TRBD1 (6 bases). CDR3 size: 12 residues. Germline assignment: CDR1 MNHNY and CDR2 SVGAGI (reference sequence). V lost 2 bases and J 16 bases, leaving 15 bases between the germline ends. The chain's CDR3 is CASSYTLGHFYF. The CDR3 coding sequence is TGTGCCAGCAGTTACACCCTGGGACATTTTTATTTT.

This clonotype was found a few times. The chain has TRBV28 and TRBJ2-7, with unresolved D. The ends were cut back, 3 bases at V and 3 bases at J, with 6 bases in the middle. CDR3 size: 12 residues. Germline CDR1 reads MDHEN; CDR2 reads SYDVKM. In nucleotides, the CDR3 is TGTGCCAGCAGTTTGCCCCACTACGAGCAGTACTTC. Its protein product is CASSLPHYEQYF.

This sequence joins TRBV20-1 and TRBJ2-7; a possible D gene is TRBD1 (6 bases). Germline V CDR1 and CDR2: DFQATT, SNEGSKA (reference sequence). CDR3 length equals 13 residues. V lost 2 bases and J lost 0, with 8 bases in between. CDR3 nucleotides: TGCAGTGCTAGAACAGGGAACTCCTACGAGCAGTACTTC. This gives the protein CSARTGNSYEQYF.